The 22 T cell receptor beta chains below all came from one sample that was sequenced in a study of shared clonotypes between healthy human individuals. TCRdb keeps only in-frame clones here, not all; method: immunoSEQ multiplex PCR. This sample has 550,000 to 750,000 clones, with 95% found just once. Cells designated naive CD8 were CD45RO-negative and were positively selected for CCR7, with terminally differentiated effector memory CD45RA+ cells excluded. Sequences were obtained from naive CD8+ T cells sorted from blood. The source is a woman aged 25 to 39 in good health.

The chain links TRBV5-4 to TRBJ1-3, with a tentative D call TRBD1 (6 bases). This CDR3 is built from 16 residues. CDR1 and CDR2 (germline): SGHNT, YYREEE (reference sequence). Trimming left V 4 bases short and J 4 bases short, with 18 bases between. CDR3 amino acids: CASSPSWGAPGNTIYF. CDR3 in DNA: TGTGCCAGCAGCCCCTCTTGGGGGGCGCCGGGAAACACCATATATTTT.

The genes are TRBV15 and TRBJ1-4; 11 bases are shared with TRBD1. Trimming removed 5 bases from V and 8 bases from J; junction bases left unmatched: 4. The CDR3 loop spans 14 amino acids. Germline loops: CDR1 LNHNV, CDR2 YYDKDF (reference sequence). The DNA for the CDR3 is TGTGCCACCAGCGGGACAGGGGGTAACGAAAAACTGTTTTTT. Amino acids: CATSGTGGNEKLFF.

This chain links TRBV7-9 with TRBJ2-2, with D possibly being TRBD1 (6 bases). Germline CDR1 is SEHNR and CDR2 is FQNEAQ (reference sequence). Trimming stripped 6 bases from V and 13 bases from J, with 12 bases between. This CDR3 contains 11 residues. CDR3 region: CASRMDSGLFF. CDR3 bases: TGTGCCAGCAGGATGGACAGCGGGCTGTTTTTT.

The rearrangement links TRBV6-5 to TRBJ2-5, with TRBD1 identical over 7 bases. The J call could be wrong; TRBJ2-7 is a better fit for the DNA end. The CDR3 has 14 amino acids. From germline, CDR1 is MNHEY and CDR2 SVGAGI. The CDR3 region is CASSHRDRAYEQYF. The DNA for the CDR3 is TGTGCCAGCAGCCACCGAGACAGGGCGTACGAGCAGTACTTC.

The chain combines TRBV27 with TRBJ1-5; D is unresolved. The CDR3 covers 12 residues. The germline V gene encodes CDR1 MNHEY and CDR2 SMNVEV (reference sequence). The V gene lost 5 bases and the J gene lost 7 bases, with 9 bases spanning the gap. The CDR3 DNA reads as TGTGCCAGCAGTCTAATGGGACAGCCCCAGCATTTT. Its translation: CASSLMGQPQHF.

The genes are TRBV4-1 and TRBJ2-2; TRBD1 matches at 9 bases. V was clipped by 3 bases and J by 8 bases; unmatched bases: 10. Looked up from germline, CDR1 is MGHRA and CDR2 is YSYEKL. The CDR3 covers 16 residues. The CDR3 DNA sequence: TGCGCCAGCAGCCAGGTGGACAGGGGCGAGTTTGGGGAGCTGTTTTTT. It encodes CASSQVDRGEFGELFF.

Comment on this clone: Other DNA sequences of this sample code for an identical CDR3. The chain joins TRBV28 to TRBJ2-1; D remains ambiguous. Germline CDR1 and CDR2: MDHEN and SYDVKM. CDR3 length equals 13 residues. The germline V and J ends were trimmed by 2 bases and 6 bases, with 8 bases remaining between them. The CDR3 is CASSLGLANEQFF. CDR3 DNA sequence: TGTGCCAGCAGTTTAGGTTTAGCCAATGAGCAGTTCTTC.

The chain combines TRBV9 with TRBJ2-1, with 8 bases fitting TRBD2. V was clipped by 3 bases and J by 9 bases; unmatched bases: 5. Germline V lookup: CDR1 SGDLS, CDR2 YYNGEE. CDR3 length: 13 residues. Written as DNA, the CDR3 is TGTGCCAGCAGCGCCGGGGGGGTAGGTGAGCAGTTCTTC. Protein product: CASSAGGVGEQFF.

The rearrangement joins TRBV4-1 to TRBJ2-2; 10 bases line up with TRBD1. CDR1 is MGHRA and CDR2 is YSYEKL in the germline V gene. J lost 4 bases, V lost 6 bases, and 5 bases had no gene match. The CDR3 totals 15 residues. CDR3 sequence reads: CASRPRQGATGELFF. The CDR3 DNA reads as TGCGCCAGCAGGCCTAGACAGGGGGCCACCGGGGAGCTGTTTTTT.

This clone was counted once. This rearrangement joins TRBV27 to TRBJ2-7; D ambiguous. CDR1 is MNHEY, CDR2 SMNVEV, per germline (reference sequence). The CDR3 length is 14 residues. V shed 3 bases and J shed 7 bases, with 16 bases lying between them. CDR3 nucleotides: TGTGCCAGCAGTTTTGGTCTTGGTGTCCGGGAGCAGTACTTC. It specifies CASSFGLGVREQYF.

V usage is TRBV2 and J usage is TRBJ2-6, with D perhaps TRBD1 (6 bases). V was clipped by 5 bases and J by 0 bases, with 14 bases between them. Per the germline V gene, CDR1 is SNHLY and CDR2 is FYNNEI. The CDR3 contains 17 residues. The CDR3: CASSLDRLSSGANVLTF. CDR3 nucleotides: TGTGCCAGCAGTTTGGACAGACTGAGCTCTGGGGCCAACGTCCTGACTTTC.

With respect to this clone: This specimen includes other DNA sequences encoding the same CDR3. The genes are TRBV5-1 and TRBJ2-7; unclear D gene. With 0 bases removed from V and 3 bases from J, the gap between germline ends came to 7 bases. The CDR3 has 13 residues. Germline CDR1 SGHRS, CDR2 YFSETQ. CDR3 in DNA: TGCGCCAGCAGCTTGGCAGGCAGCTACGAGCAGTACTTC. Translation gives CASSLAGSYEQYF.

The CDR3 DNA is TGTGCCAGCAAACGGCTAGCGGGAGCGGTAGATACGCAGTATTTT. It encodes CASKRLAGAVDTQYF. This chain links TRBV4-2 with TRBJ2-3; 10 nucleotides line up with TRBD2. The CDR3 consists of 15 residues. V lost 7 bases and J lost 5; bases outside the gene matches: 9. Germline V gene data show CDR1 as LGHNA and CDR2 as YNFKEQ.

The rearrangement links TRBV11-1 to TRBJ2-1; 11 bases are shared with TRBD2. Trimming at V came to 5 bases and at J to 9 bases, leaving 6 bases not matched to a gene. The CDR3 runs 14 residues. Per the germline V gene, CDR1 is SGHAT and CDR2 is FQDESV (reference sequence). The CDR3 DNA reads as TGTGCCAGCAGCCCATTAGCGGGGGGGATTGAGCAGTTCTTC. Its protein product is CASSPLAGGIEQFF. The full variable domain, with the rest looked up from reference TRBV11-1 and TRBJ2-1, is EAEVAQSPRYKITEKSQAVAFWCDPISGHATLYWYRQILGQGPELLVQFQDESVVDDSQLPKDRFSAERLKGVDSTLKIQPAELGDSAMYLCASSPLAGGIEQFFGPGTRLTVL.

This clone was detected once. The chain joins TRBV6-6 to TRBJ2-2; D unclear. This CDR3 region has 13 residues. Germline CDR1 reads MNHNY; CDR2 reads SVGAGI (reference sequence). The V and J ends lost 2 bases and 5 bases respectively, with 6 bases between them. The CDR3 nucleotides are TGTGCCAGCAGTTACCAGAAAACCGGGGAGCTGTTTTTT. Translated: CASSYQKTGELFF.

This chain uses TRBV27 with TRBJ2-6, with a possible D match to TRBD1 (6 bases). There are 17 residues in the CDR3. Trimming removed 4 bases at V and 0 bases at J, with 13 bases between. Germline loops: CDR1 MNHEY, CDR2 SMNVEV (reference sequence). The CDR3, as DNA: TGTGCCAGCAGTTCGACAGGATCTAGCTCTGGGGCCAACGTCCTGACTTTC. This encodes CASSSTGSSSGANVLTF.

The chain has TRBV9 and TRBJ2-5, with 8 bases that match TRBD2. V gave up 4 bases and J gave up 2 bases; unmatched junction bases: 4. The CDR3 spans 14 residues. Germline V CDR1 and CDR2: SGDLS, YYNGEE. CDR3 loop: CASSFSGTQETQYF. The CDR3 coding sequence is TGTGCCAGCAGCTTTAGCGGGACTCAAGAGACCCAGTACTTC.

The chain employs TRBV7-7 and TRBJ2-2; D is perhaps TRBD1 (6 bases). Per germline, CDR1 SSHAT and CDR2 FNYEAQ (reference sequence). The CDR3 length is 16 residues. Trimming shortened V by 2 bases and J by 3 bases, and 13 bases separated the two germline ends. The CDR3 loop reads CASSLSSGVYTGELFF. The DNA of the CDR3 is TGTGCCAGCAGCTTATCGTCAGGGGTCTACACCGGGGAGCTGTTTTTT.

V is TRBV7-8 and J is TRBJ2-7, with D tentatively TRBD1 (6 bases). CDR1 is SGHVS, CDR2 FQNEAQ, per germline. The CDR3 covers 15 residues. Deletions cut 1 base from V and 2 bases from J, with 12 bases between. The CDR3 sequence is CASSLEQGIPYEQYF. CDR3 coding DNA: TGTGCCAGCAGCTTAGAACAGGGAATCCCCTACGAGCAGTACTTC.

The gene calls are TRBV28 and TRBJ2-3; unclear D gene. Per germline, CDR1 MDHEN and CDR2 SYDVKM. V shed 3 bases and J shed 4 bases, with 5 bases lying between them. The length of the CDR3 is 12 residues. CDR3 protein: CASSFDADTQYF. The CDR3 region has the DNA TGTGCCAGCAGTTTTGACGCAGATACGCAGTATTTT.

This clone was counted once. The gene calls are TRBV9 and TRBJ1-1; D perhaps matches TRBD1 (5 bases). The V and J ends lost 7 bases and 5 bases respectively, with 15 bases between them. The CDR3 runs to 13 residues. Germline CDR1 reads SGDLS; CDR2 reads YYNGEE. The CDR3: CASGQGRGTEAFF. Here the CDR3 DNA reads TGTGCCAGCGGACAAGGGAGAGGGACTGAAGCTTTCTTT.

The chain combines TRBV19 with TRBJ1-1; TRBD1 is a possible D gene (5 bases). With 3 bases removed from V and 6 bases from J, the gap between germline ends came to 14 bases. This CDR3 is built from 14 residues. CDR1 is LNHDA, CDR2 SQIVND, per germline (reference sequence). This chain's CDR3 is CASSMQGELAEAFF. The CDR3 DNA is TGTGCCAGTAGTATGCAGGGCGAGTTGGCTGAAGCTTTCTTT.